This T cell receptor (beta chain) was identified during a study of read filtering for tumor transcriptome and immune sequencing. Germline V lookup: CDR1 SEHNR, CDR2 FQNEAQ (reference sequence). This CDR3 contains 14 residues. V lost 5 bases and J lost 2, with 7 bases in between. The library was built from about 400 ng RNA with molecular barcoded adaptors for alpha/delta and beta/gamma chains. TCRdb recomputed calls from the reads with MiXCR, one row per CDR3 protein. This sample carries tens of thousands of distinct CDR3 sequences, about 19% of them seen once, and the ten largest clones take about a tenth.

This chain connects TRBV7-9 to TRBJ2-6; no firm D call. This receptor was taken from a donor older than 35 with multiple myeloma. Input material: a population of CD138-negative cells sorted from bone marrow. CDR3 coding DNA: TGTGCCAGCAGCCTCTCGACTGGGGCCAACGTCCTGACTTTC. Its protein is CASSLSTGANVLTF.